Listed below are T cell receptor beta chains from one sample, sequenced in a study of blood T cell repertoires in COVID-19. Method: immunoSEQ multiplex PCR; TCRdb's copy keeps in-frame clones and lacks some. The repertoire consists of roughly 100,000 clones, with about 75% occurring once and the leading ten covering around 19%. Specimen: peripheral blood. The receptors shown here come from a woman in her seventies with acute or convalescent COVID-19. Both conserved end residues are part of each CDR3. The D gene is left open where the match is weak.

V gene | D gene | CDR3 protein
TRBV5-4 | TRBD2 | CASSLGLAASYNEQFF
TRBV19 | - | CASSMVQTYGYTF
TRBV7-9 | - | CASSPVSPRSYQETQYF
TRBV7-9 | - | CASSSQVSNTEAFF
TRBV5-4 | TRBD1 | CASSFDRGTEAFF
TRBV19 | - | CASSMSFTDTQYF
TRBV12-3/TRBV12-4 | - | CASSLPGIYGYTF
TRBV29-1 | TRBD1 | CSVPGQGWNEQFF
TRBV24-1 | - | CATPHRDNEQFF
TRBV10-1 | - | CASTRDTNTEAFF
TRBV5-1 | TRBD2 | CASTPQRGNTGELFF